These 21 T cell receptor beta chains were all obtained from the same sample, sequenced in a study of T cell responses to AZD1222 COVID-19 vaccine. The data were produced by immunoSEQ multiplex PCR, yet TCRdb's version contains in-frame clones alone and is incomplete. The sample has about 73,000 clones, 89% seen once. The material sequenced was peripheral blood, taken 28 days after the second AZD1222 dose. These receptors all stem from an adult who received the AZD1222 COVID-19 vaccine.

This clone came up a few times. The chain recombines TRBV20-1 with TRBJ2-1, with 15 positions matching TRBD2. Germline trimming cut 3 bases from V and 16 bases from J; bases unmatched to any gene: 1. Germline V lookup: CDR1 DFQATT, CDR2 SNEGSKA (reference sequence). This CDR3 comprises 11 residues. As DNA, the CDR3 is TGCAGTGCTAGGGGACTAGCGGGAGGTTTCTTC. Protein sequence: CSARGLAGGFF.

The chain links TRBV10-1 to TRBJ2-3; maybe TRBD2 (5 bases). CDR3 size: 13 residues. Germline V gene data show CDR1 as WNHNN and CDR2 as SYGVQD (reference sequence). V lost 4 bases and J lost 1, with 6 bases in between. DNA for the CDR3: TGCGCCAGCAGTGCGGAGGGCACAGATACGCAGTATTTT. It encodes CASSAEGTDTQYF.

The gene calls are TRBV19 and TRBJ2-5; D is possibly TRBD1 (5 bases). This CDR3 has 12 amino acids. Germline V lookup: CDR1 LNHDA, CDR2 SQIVND (reference sequence). Trimming took off 5 bases at V and 5 bases at J, with 9 bases between the two ends. In DNA, the CDR3 is TGTGCCAGTAGTCCAGGGCGCGAGACCCAGTACTTC. It translates to CASSPGRETQYF.

The chain carries TRBV2 and TRBJ1-5; 9 bases map to TRBD1. The germline CDR1 and CDR2 sequences are SNHLY and FYNNEI. The CDR3 length is 14 residues. V dropped 7 bases and J dropped 4; count of bases not matched to a gene: 5. DNA for the CDR3: TGTGCCAGCAAGGGACAGGGTGGGAATCAGCCCCAGCATTTT. Translation gives CASKGQGGNQPQHF. The full variable domain, its missing parts supplied by reference TRBV2 and TRBJ1-5, is EPEVTQTPSHQVTQMGQEVILRCVPISNHLYFYWYRQILGQKVEFLVSFYNNEISEKSEIFDDQFSVERPDGSNFTLKIRSTKLEDSAMYFCASKGQGGNQPQHFGDGTRLSIL.

The gene calls are TRBV6-5 and TRBJ2-7, with 8 bases identical to TRBD1. The germline V gene encodes CDR1 MNHEY and CDR2 SVGAGI. V was pared by 5 bases and J by 6 bases, with 6 bases of the junction left unmatched. The CDR3 covers 13 residues. In DNA form, the CDR3 reads TGTGCCAGCAGTCGTATTACAGGGGGCGAGCAGTACTTC. This gives the protein CASSRITGGEQYF.

The count of this clone is one. The chain links TRBV18 to TRBJ2-1; 9 bases map to TRBD2. Germline V gene sequence: CDR1 KGHSH, CDR2 LQKENI. V gave up 3 bases and J gave up 6 bases; unmatched junction bases: 3. This CDR3 is built from 14 residues. Written as DNA, the CDR3 is TGTGCCAGCTCACCGAGGGGACTAGCCAATGAGCAGTTCTTC. This encodes CASSPRGLANEQFF. Filled out from reference TRBV18 and TRBJ2-1, the complete variable domain reads NAGVMQNPRHLVRRRGQEARLRCSPMKGHSHVYWYRQLPEEGLKFMVYLQKENIIDESGMPKERFSAEFPKEGPSILRIQQVVRGDSAAYFCASSPRGLANEQFFGPGTRLTVL.

The V and J genes are TRBV9 and TRBJ2-2, with unresolved D. Between the trimmed V and J ends, which lost 4 bases and 5 bases, there was a span of 15 bases. The CDR3 totals 15 residues. Germline CDR1 reads SGDLS; CDR2 reads YYNGEE. This CDR3 is CASSTRTLGTGELFF. The DNA of the CDR3 is TGTGCCAGCAGCACCCGGACCCTGGGAACCGGGGAGCTGTTTTTT.

V and J are TRBV4-2 and TRBJ2-7, with D possibly being TRBD1 (6 bases). The V gene's germline CDR1 is LGHNA and CDR2 YNFKEQ. The germline V and J ends were trimmed by 0 bases and 3 bases, with 9 bases remaining between them. The CDR3 is 14 amino acids. The CDR3 here is CASSQDEGGYEQYF. The CDR3 DNA is TGTGCCAGCAGCCAAGACGAAGGGGGCTACGAGCAGTACTTC.

This clone was seen more than once but under ten times. As DNA, the CDR3 is TGTGCCAGCAGCGCCCTCGGAAGGGGGGATGGCTACACCTTC. As protein: CASSALGRGDGYTF. The chain uses TRBV9 and TRBJ1-2; D possibly corresponds to TRBD1 (6 bases). Germline V gene sequence: CDR1 SGDLS, CDR2 YYNGEE. V was shortened by 3 bases and J by 6 bases, with 15 bases between the two germline ends. CDR3 length: 14 amino acids.

This chain joins TRBV6-1 and TRBJ1-1; D not certain. V lost 2 bases to trimming and J lost 6 bases, with 16 bases between them. This CDR3 spans 15 amino acids. Germline-derived CDR1 and CDR2 are MNHNS and SASEGT. The CDR3 DNA reads TGTGCCAGCAGTGAACCGGCCCCAGTGAGGCCTGAAGCTTTCTTT. As protein: CASSEPAPVRPEAFF.

The chain recombines TRBV5-1 with TRBJ2-1; 7 positions match TRBD2. CDR3 length equals 15 residues. Per the germline V gene, CDR1 is SGHRS and CDR2 is YFSETQ. Trimming cost V 0 bases and J 4 bases; bases outside gene matches: 4. The CDR3 coding sequence is TGCGCCAGCAGCTTGGGTGGGGGGGTTTACAATGAGCAGTTCTTC. Amino acids: CASSLGGGVYNEQFF.

V is TRBV20-1 and J is TRBJ2-1; D call uncertain. Germline V lookup: CDR1 DFQATT, CDR2 SNEGSKA (reference sequence). Trimming cost V 5 bases and J 5 bases, with 7 bases left between them. The CDR3 extends over 11 amino acids. CDR3 amino acids: CSARLDNEQFF. CDR3 nucleotides: TGCAGTGCTCGACTTGACAATGAGCAGTTCTTC.

The V gene is TRBV15, the J gene TRBJ2-1, with 8 bases matching TRBD1. V gave up 0 bases and J gave up 7 bases; unmatched junction bases: 5. Germline loops: CDR1 LNHNV, CDR2 YYDKDF (reference sequence). This CDR3 has 15 residues. CDR3 region: CATSREAGGLNEQFF. CDR3 coding DNA: TGTGCCACCAGCAGAGAGGCAGGGGGCCTGAATGAGCAGTTCTTC.

This clone showed up just a few times. CDR3 DNA: TGCGCCAGCAGCTTGGCGACAGGCTCTATGAACACTGAAGCTTTCTTT. Residues: CASSLATGSMNTEAFF. The chain carries TRBV5-1 and TRBJ1-1, with TRBD1 as a possible D gene (6 bases). The V gene's germline CDR1 is SGHRS and CDR2 YFSETQ. The CDR3 consists of 16 residues. Trimming stripped 0 bases from V and 0 bases from J, with 12 bases between.

J is TRBJ2-1 and V is TRBV4-1; 9 bases map to TRBD2. CDR3 length equals 17 residues. Germline CDR1 reads MGHRA; CDR2 reads YSYEKL. V was pared by 8 bases and J by 1 base, with 12 bases of the junction left unmatched. The CDR3 protein is CASGLAGGPVSYNEQFF. The CDR3 nucleotides read TGCGCCAGCGGGCTGGCGGGAGGGCCAGTGTCCTACAATGAGCAGTTCTTC.

The rearrangement links TRBV7-3 to TRBJ1-6; D unresolved. Between the trimmed V and J ends, which lost 5 bases and 9 bases, there was a span of 11 bases. CDR3 length equals 13 residues. Per germline, CDR1 SGHTA and CDR2 FQGTGA. For the CDR3, the DNA is TGTGCCAGCAGCATGACGATGGGTTCACCCCTCCACTTT. Translation: CASSMTMGSPLHF.

The chain couples TRBV6-5 to TRBJ2-1, with 12 bases aligning to TRBD2. Trimming took 10 bases from V and 4 from J; bases not matched to a gene: 5. Germline V gene data show CDR1 as MNHEY and CDR2 as SVGAGI. The CDR3 consists of 14 residues. The CDR3 reads CAIGTSGSYNEQFF. Written as DNA, the CDR3 is TGTGCCATCGGGACTAGCGGGTCATACAATGAGCAGTTCTTC.

The chain employs TRBV5-1 and TRBJ1-1, with D maybe TRBD1 (6 bases). CDR1 and CDR2 from the germline V gene are SGHRS and YFSETQ. V gave up 0 bases and J gave up 1 base, with 10 bases separating them. The CDR3 consists of 15 residues. CDR3 bases: TGCGCCAGCAGCTTGGGCAGGGGTGAGAACACTGAAGCTTTCTTT. Residues: CASSLGRGENTEAFF. Supplemented by reference TRBV5-1 and TRBJ1-1, the full variable domain reads KAGVTQTPRYLIKTRGQQVTLSCSPISGHRSVSWYQQTPGQGLQFLFEYFSETQRNKGNFPGRFSGRQFSNSRSEMNVSTLELGDSALYLCASSLGRGENTEAFFGQGTRLTVV.

CDR3 sequence (DNA): TGTGCCAGCAGCATCTCGAGTCTAGCGGGAGGGCTGGGCGAGCAGTACGTC. Its translation: CASSISSLAGGLGEQYV. This rearrangement joins TRBV13 to TRBJ2-7; 12 bases line up with TRBD2. The CDR3 consists of 17 residues. V shed 5 bases, J shed 6 bases, and the junction held 14 bases outside the gene matches. Germline V lookup: CDR1 PRHDT, CDR2 FYEKMQ (reference sequence).

The rearrangement uses TRBV10-3 and TRBJ1-1; 10 nucleotides agree with TRBD1. The CDR3 contains 15 residues. Germline loops: CDR1 ENHRY, CDR2 SYGVKD. V was clipped by 6 bases and J by 4 bases; unmatched bases: 8. The DNA of the CDR3 is TGTGCCATCAGCCGACAGGGACAGGGGTTCACTGAAGCTTTCTTT. As protein: CAISRQGQGFTEAFF.

The rearrangement joins TRBV2 to TRBJ1-2, with unresolved D. Germline V gene lookup returns CDR1 SNHLY and CDR2 FYNNEI. V was clipped by 11 bases and J by 6 bases, with 7 bases between them. This CDR3 has 9 amino acids. CDR3 sequence reads: CAPGDGYTF. CDR3 coding DNA: TGTGCCCCCGGCGATGGCTACACCTTC.